The sequence of this T cell receptor (beta chain) was determined in a study of early T cells in non-severe SARS-CoV-2 infection. For the study at large: The authors sequenced bulk RNA from unsorted whole blood, leaving chains unpaired. Findings and caveats of the study: VDJdb-based annotation leaned toward anti-spike CD8 responses and missed private and CD4 specificities.

This clonotype has only a few counts. Its antigen remains unidentified. TCRdb re-analysed the 5' RACE reads in MiXCR, keeping a single row per CDR3 protein. This sample carries around 48,000 distinct CDR3 sequences, approximately 13% of them seen once, and the ten largest clones take more than 8.5%. The receptor was derived from an adult who was a healthcare worker with PCR-confirmed SARS-CoV-2 infection or an uninfected control (not recorded which). The sample was whole blood.

The CDR3 nucleotides read TGTGCCAGCAAACGGAGGGAACCCCGATATGGCTACACCTTC. It yields the protein CASKRREPRYGYTF. V is TRBV5-8 and J is TRBJ1-2; D remains unclear. V was pared by 6 bases and J by 5 bases, with 17 bases between. Germline V gene data show CDR1 as SGHTS and CDR2 as YDEGEE. CDR3 length: 14 amino acids.